The rows below give T cell receptor beta chains drawn from one sample of a study of T-cell reconstitution after alpha-beta-depleted transplantation in children. TCRdb used MiXCR to reprocess the PCR reads, holding one entry per CDR3 protein. The data contain about 440,000 distinct CDR3 sequences, about 40% of them singletons. This specimen was PBMCs, taken before TCRalphabeta/CD19-depleted stem cell transplant. These TCRs come from a girl aged 2 to 9 with aplastic anemia, due to receive a stem cell transplant. Each CDR3 is given with its conserved first and last residue. D genes are given only for firm matches. Not all rows give a size; the values are once, few, many and, for expanded clones, a class.

d_call | j_call | clone_size | v_call | cdr3_aa | cdr3_nt
- | TRBJ1-4 | - | TRBV27 | CASSLSNSWATNEKLFF | TGTGCCAGCAGTTTATCGAACTCTTGGGCAACTAATGAAAAACTGTTTTTT
- | TRBJ2-1 | - | TRBV30 | CAWSMGINEQFF | TGTGCCTGGAGCATGGGCATCAATGAGCAGTTCTTC
- | TRBJ2-1 | - | TRBV7-3 | CASSPSGDEQFF | TGTGCCAGCAGCCCGTCAGGGGATGAGCAGTTCTTC
- | TRBJ1-5 | many | TRBV20-1 | CSASTTGTNQPQHF | TGCAGTGCTAGTACGACCGGCACCAATCAGCCCCAGCATTTT
- | TRBJ2-5 | many | TRBV9 | CASSVDQETQYF | TGTGCCAGCAGCGTAGATCAAGAGACCCAGTACTTC
TRBD2 | TRBJ2-3 | - | TRBV25-1 | CASSEAGTRRTDTQYF | TGTGCCAGCAGTGAGGCCGGGACTAGGCGCACAGATACGCAGTATTTT
TRBD2 | TRBJ2-3 | once | TRBV20-1 | CSARQGLVSTDTQYF | TGCAGTGCTAGACAGGGACTAGTCAGCACAGATACGCAGTATTTT
- | TRBJ1-2 | many | TRBV2 | CASSEAPINYGYTF | TGTGCCAGCAGTGAAGCACCGATTAACTATGGCTACACCTTC
TRBD1 | TRBJ2-7 | few | TRBV5-1 | CASSSYDPSRTGQYF | TGCGCCAGCAGCTCATATGACCCTTCTAGGACAGGGCAGTACTTC
TRBD1 | TRBJ1-2 | few | TRBV25-1 | CASRGQGSRGYTF | TGTGCCAGCCGCGGACAGGGAAGCCGGGGCTACACCTTC
- | TRBJ1-1 | many | TRBV18 | CASSPQGNTEAFF | TGTGCCAGCTCACCACAGGGGAACACTGAAGCTTTCTTT
- | TRBJ2-1 | - | TRBV29-1 | CSVVGGAYNEQFF | TGCAGCGTTGTTGGGGGAGCATACAATGAGCAGTTCTTC
TRBD2 | TRBJ2-3 | few | TRBV5-1 | CARCGTPQAGTRITDTQYF | TGCGCCAGGTGCGGGACCCCTCAAGCGGGAACTAGAATTACAGATACGCAGTATTTT
- | TRBJ1-2 | - | TRBV6-5 | CASSSSGTARGYTF | TGTGCCAGCAGTTCATCCGGAACGGCTCGTGGCTACACCTTC
- | TRBJ2-4 | - | TRBV4-1 | CASSQVGGPRNFYGKNIQYF | TGCGCCAGCAGCCAAGTGGGAGGTCCGAGGAATTTTTACGGCAAAAACATTCAGTACTTC
TRBD1 | TRBJ2-2 | many | TRBV2 | CASSYGQAYTGELFF | TGTGCCAGCAGTTATGGACAGGCGTACACCGGGGAGCTGTTTTTT
- | TRBJ2-7 | - | TRBV20-1 | CSARDLGLGSYEQYF | TGCAGTGCTAGAGATCTGGGACTCGGCTCCTACGAGCAGTACTTC
- | TRBJ2-1 | - | TRBV7-7 | CASSLAESGEQFF | TGTGCCAGCAGCTTAGCCGAGTCGGGTGAGCAGTTCTTC
TRBD1 | TRBJ2-3 | - | TRBV11-2 | CASSFLDRYTDTQYF | TGTGCCAGCAGCTTCCTGGACAGGTACACAGATACGCAGTATTTT
- | TRBJ1-4 | - | TRBV9 | CASSAKRHPPGRDIGMGGNEKLFF | TGTGCCAGCAGCGCTAAACGCCACCCACCGGGGCGGGACATCGGCATGGGGGGTAATGAAAAACTGTTTTTT
- | TRBJ2-1 | - | TRBV12-2 | CASRLRSAGGSYNEQFF | TGTGCAAGTCGCTTAAGGAGCGCGGGGGGCTCCTACAATGAGCAGTTCTTC
- | TRBJ1-5 | many | TRBV20-1 | CSAKRGNQPQHF | TGCAGTGCTAAGAGGGGCAATCAGCCCCAGCATTTT
TRBD1 | TRBJ2-1 | once | TRBV2 | CASSGGTGVEQFF | TGTGCCAGCAGCGGGGGGACAGGGGTCGAGCAGTTCTTC
TRBD2 | TRBJ2-1 | - | TRBV5-1 | CASSLVLAGGYNEQFF | TGCGCCAGCAGCTTGGTACTAGCGGGGGGTTACAATGAGCAGTTCTTC
TRBD1 | TRBJ2-7 | few | TRBV27 | CATRLGGQGLEQYF | TGTGCCACCCGATTAGGGGGACAGGGTCTCGAGCAGTACTTC
- | TRBJ2-1 | - | TRBV5-1 | CASSLGWGESYNEQFF | TGCGCCAGCAGCTTGGGTTGGGGGGAGTCCTACAATGAGCAGTTCTTC
TRBD2 | TRBJ2-1 | few | TRBV20-1 | CSAIGLAGADEQFF | TGCAGTGCTATCGGACTAGCGGGAGCCGATGAGCAGTTCTTC
TRBD1 | TRBJ2-3 | - | TRBV6-4 | CASSIRGQVTDTQYF | TGTGCCAGCAGCATTAGAGGACAGGTCACAGATACGCAGTATTTT
TRBD1 | TRBJ2-3 | - | TRBV10-3 | CAISQTGAGDTQYF | TGTGCCATCAGCCAGACAGGGGCTGGAGATACGCAGTATTTT
TRBD1 | TRBJ2-3 | - | TRBV10-3 | CAIRSLGQGNLDTQYF | TGTGCCATCAGAAGTTTGGGACAGGGAAATCTAGATACGCAGTATTTT
TRBD1 | TRBJ2-1 | many | TRBV24-1 | CATSAQDRVDEQFF | TGTGCCACCAGTGCCCAGGACAGGGTCGATGAGCAGTTCTTC
- | TRBJ2-5 | - | TRBV5-1 | CASSLSRQSETQYF | TGCGCCAGCAGCTTGTCGCGACAGTCGGAGACCCAGTACTTC
- | TRBJ2-1 | many | TRBV20-1 | CSASRTYNEQFF | TGCAGTGCTAGCCGGACGTACAATGAGCAGTTCTTC
TRBD1 | TRBJ1-2 | - | TRBV5-6 | CASSSGGQGLGLYGYTF | TGTGCCAGCAGCTCGGGCGGACAGGGGCTGGGGCTCTATGGCTACACCTTC
TRBD2 | TRBJ2-7 | many | TRBV6-2/TRBV6-3 | CASSTRPGLAGVGGSYEQYF | TGTGCCAGCAGTACCCGACCGGGACTAGCGGGAGTTGGGGGCTCCTACGAGCAGTACTTC
- | TRBJ1-3 | few | TRBV14 | CASSPRQRNTIYF | TGTGCCAGCAGCCCTAGACAGAGAAACACCATATATTTT
- | TRBJ2-7 | - | TRBV30 | CAWSPGWSYEQYF | TGTGCCTGGAGTCCGGGGTGGTCCTACGAGCAGTACTTC
- | TRBJ2-4 | - | TRBV7-9 | CASTSNGQPQYF | TGTGCCAGCACCTCTAACGGGCAACCTCAGTACTTC
- | TRBJ2-5 | - | TRBV7-9 | CASRGPAGGETQYF | TGTGCCAGCAGGGGTCCGGCAGGAGGGGAGACCCAGTACTTC
- | TRBJ1-3 | many | TRBV2 | CASSEGVAGISGNTIYF | TGTGCCAGCAGTGAGGGGGTAGCGGGGATCTCTGGAAACACCATATATTTT
- | TRBJ2-7 | - | TRBV18 | CASSPQEITYEQYF | TGTGCCAGCTCACCTCAGGAAATCACCTACGAGCAGTACTTC
- | TRBJ1-2 | many | TRBV20-1 | CSASVAGNGYGYTF | TGCAGTGCTAGTGTCGCGGGGAATGGATATGGCTACACCTTC
TRBD1 | TRBJ2-2 | - | TRBV6-2/TRBV6-3 | CASQDRGPGELFF | TGTGCCAGCCAGGACAGGGGTCCCGGGGAGCTGTTTTTT
TRBD1 | TRBJ1-5 | - | TRBV6-1 | CATLGTAVGHF | TGTGCCACTTTGGGGACAGCAGTCGGGCATTTT
TRBD2 | TRBJ2-4 | - | TRBV4-1 | CASSQEGLRLAGVYIQYF | TGCGCCAGCAGCCAAGAGGGATTACGACTAGCGGGAGTATACATTCAGTACTTC